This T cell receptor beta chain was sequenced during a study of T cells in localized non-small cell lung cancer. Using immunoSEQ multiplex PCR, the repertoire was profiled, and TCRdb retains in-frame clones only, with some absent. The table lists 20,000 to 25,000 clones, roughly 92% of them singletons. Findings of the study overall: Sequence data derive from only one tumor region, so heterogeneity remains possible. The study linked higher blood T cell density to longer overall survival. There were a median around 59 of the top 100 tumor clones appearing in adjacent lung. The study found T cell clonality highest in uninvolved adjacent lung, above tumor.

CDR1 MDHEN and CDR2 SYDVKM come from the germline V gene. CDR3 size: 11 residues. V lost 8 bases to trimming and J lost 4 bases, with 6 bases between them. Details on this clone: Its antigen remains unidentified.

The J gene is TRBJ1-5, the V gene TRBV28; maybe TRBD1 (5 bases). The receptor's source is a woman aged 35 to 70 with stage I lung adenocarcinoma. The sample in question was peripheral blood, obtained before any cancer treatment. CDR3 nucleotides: TGTGCCAGCTCAGGGAATCAGCCCCAGCATTTT. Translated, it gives CASSGNQPQHF.